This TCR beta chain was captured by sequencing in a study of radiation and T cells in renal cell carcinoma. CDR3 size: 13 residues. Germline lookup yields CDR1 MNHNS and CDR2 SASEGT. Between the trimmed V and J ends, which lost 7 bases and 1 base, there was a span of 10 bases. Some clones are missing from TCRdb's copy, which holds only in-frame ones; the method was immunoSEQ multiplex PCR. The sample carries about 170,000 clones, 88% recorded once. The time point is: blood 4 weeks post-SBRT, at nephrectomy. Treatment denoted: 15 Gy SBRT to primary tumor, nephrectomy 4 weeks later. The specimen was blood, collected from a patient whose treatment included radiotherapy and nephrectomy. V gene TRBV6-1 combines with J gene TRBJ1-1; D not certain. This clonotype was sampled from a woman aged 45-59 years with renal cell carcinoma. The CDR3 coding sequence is TGTGCCAGCACCCTAACAGAGAACACTGAAGCTTTCTTT. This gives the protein CASTLTENTEAFF.